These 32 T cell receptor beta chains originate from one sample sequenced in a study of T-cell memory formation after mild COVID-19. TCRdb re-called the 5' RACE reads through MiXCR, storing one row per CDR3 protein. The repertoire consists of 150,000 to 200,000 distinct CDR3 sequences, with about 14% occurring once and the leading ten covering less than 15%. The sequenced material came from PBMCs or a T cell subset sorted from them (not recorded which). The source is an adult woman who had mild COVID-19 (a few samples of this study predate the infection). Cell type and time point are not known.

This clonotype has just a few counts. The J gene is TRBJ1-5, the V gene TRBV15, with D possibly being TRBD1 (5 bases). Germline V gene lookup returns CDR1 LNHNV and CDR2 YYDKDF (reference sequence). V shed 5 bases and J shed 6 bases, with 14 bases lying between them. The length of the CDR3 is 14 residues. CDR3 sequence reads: CATSDRWGTQPQHF. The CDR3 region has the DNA TGTGCCACCAGCGATAGGTGGGGCACTCAGCCCCAGCATTTT.

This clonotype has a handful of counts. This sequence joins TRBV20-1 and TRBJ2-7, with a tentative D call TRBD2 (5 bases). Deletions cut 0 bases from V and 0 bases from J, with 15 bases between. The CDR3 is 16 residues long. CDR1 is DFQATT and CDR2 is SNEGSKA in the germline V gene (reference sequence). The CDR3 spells CSARDTDSLSSYEQYF. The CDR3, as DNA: TGCAGTGCTAGAGATACGGACTCGCTGAGCTCCTACGAGCAGTACTTC.

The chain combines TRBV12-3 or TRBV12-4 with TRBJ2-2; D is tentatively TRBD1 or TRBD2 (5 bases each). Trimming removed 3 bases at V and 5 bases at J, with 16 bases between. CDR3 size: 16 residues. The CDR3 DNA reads TGTGCCAGCAGTTTTATTATGCCAGGGAGTACCGGGGAGCTGTTTTTT. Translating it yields CASSFIMPGSTGELFF.

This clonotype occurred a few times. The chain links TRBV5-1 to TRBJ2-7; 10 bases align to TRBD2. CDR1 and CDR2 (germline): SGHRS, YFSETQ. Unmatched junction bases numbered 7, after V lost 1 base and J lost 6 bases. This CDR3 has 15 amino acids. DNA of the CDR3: TGCGCCAGCAGCTTGCGTACTAGCGGGACAGTCGAGCAGTACTTC. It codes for CASSLRTSGTVEQYF.

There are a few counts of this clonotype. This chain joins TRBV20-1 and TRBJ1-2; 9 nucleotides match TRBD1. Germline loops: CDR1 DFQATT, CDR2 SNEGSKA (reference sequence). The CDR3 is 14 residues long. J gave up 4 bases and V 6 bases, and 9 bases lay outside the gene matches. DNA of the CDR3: TGCAGTGCGCAGGGACAGGGAATCTCCTATGGCTACACCTTC. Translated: CSAQGQGISYGYTF.

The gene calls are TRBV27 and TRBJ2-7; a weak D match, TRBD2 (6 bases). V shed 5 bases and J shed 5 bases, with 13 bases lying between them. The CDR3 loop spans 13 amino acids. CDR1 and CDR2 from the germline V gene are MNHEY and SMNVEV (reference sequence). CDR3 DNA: TGTGCCAGCAGTCCCCGACTAGTTGACGAGCAGTACTTC. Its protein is CASSPRLVDEQYF.

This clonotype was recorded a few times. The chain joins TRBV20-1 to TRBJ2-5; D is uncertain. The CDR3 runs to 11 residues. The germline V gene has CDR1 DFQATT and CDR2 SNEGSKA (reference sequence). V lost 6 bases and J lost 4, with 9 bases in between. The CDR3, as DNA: TGCAGTGCCCGGCTCCGAGAGACCCAGTACTTC. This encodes CSARLRETQYF.

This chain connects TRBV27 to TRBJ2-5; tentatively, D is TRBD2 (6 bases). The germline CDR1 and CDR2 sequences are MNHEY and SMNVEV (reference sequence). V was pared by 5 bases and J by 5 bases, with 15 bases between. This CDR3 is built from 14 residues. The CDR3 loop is CASSPRRLAETQYF. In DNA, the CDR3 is TGTGCCAGCAGTCCTCGTAGGCTAGCGGAGACCCAGTACTTC.

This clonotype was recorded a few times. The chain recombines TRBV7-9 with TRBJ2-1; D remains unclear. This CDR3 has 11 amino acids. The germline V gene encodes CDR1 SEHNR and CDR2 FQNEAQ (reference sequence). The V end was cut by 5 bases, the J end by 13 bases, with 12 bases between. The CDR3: CASSPRGSQFF. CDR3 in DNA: TGTGCCAGCAGCCCACGAGGATCCCAGTTCTTC.

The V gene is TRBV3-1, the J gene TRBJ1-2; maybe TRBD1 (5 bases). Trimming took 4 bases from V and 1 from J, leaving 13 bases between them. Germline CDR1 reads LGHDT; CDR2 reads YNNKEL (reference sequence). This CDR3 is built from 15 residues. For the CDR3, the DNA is TGTGCCAGCAGCCGGTGGGGGGATTTTAACTATGGCTACACCTTC. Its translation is CASSRWGDFNYGYTF.

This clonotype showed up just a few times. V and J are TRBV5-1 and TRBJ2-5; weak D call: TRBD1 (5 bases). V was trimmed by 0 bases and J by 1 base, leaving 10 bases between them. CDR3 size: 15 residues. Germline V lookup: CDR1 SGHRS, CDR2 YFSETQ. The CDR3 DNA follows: TGCGCCAGCAGCTTGGACCCAGGGTTCCAAGAGACCCAGTACTTC. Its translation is CASSLDPGFQETQYF.

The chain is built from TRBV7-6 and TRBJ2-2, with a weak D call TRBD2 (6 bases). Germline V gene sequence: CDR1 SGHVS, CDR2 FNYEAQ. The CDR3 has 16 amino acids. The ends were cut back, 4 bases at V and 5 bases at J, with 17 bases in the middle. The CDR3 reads CASSSRTAGPTGELFF. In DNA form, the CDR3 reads TGTGCCAGCAGCTCCAGGACGGCGGGGCCGACCGGGGAGCTGTTTTTT. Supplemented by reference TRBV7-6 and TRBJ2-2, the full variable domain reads GAGVSQSPRYKVTKRGQDVALRCDPISGHVSLYWYRQALGQGPEFLTYFNYEAQQDKSGLPNDRFSAERPEGSISTLTIQRTEQRDSAMYRCASSSRTAGPTGELFFGEGSRLTVL.

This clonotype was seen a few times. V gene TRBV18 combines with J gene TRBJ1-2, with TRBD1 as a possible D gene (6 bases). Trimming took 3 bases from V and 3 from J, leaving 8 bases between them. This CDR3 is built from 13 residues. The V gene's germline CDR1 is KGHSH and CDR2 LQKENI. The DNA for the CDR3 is TGTGCCAGCTCACCGGGGGCCGACTATGGCTACACCTTC. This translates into CASSPGADYGYTF.

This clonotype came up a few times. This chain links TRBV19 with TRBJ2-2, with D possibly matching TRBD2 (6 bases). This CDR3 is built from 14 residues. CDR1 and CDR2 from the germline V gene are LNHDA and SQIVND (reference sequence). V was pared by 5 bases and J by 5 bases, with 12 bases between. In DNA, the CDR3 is TGTGCCAGTAGTGTGGGACTTCTAACCGGGGAGCTGTTTTTT. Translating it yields CASSVGLLTGELFF. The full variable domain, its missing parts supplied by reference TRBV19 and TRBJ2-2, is DGGITQSPKYLFRKEGQNVTLSCEQNLNHDAMYWYRQDPGQGLRLIYYSQIVNDFQKGDIAEGYSVSREKKESFPLTVTSAQKNPTAFYLCASSVGLLTGELFFGEGSRLTVL.

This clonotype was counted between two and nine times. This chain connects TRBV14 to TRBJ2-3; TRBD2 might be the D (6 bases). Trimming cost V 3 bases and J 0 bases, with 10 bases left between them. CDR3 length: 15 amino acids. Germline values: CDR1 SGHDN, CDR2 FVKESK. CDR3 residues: CASSQRTISTDTQYF. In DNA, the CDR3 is TGTGCCAGCAGCCAGAGGACTATTAGCACAGATACGCAGTATTTT.

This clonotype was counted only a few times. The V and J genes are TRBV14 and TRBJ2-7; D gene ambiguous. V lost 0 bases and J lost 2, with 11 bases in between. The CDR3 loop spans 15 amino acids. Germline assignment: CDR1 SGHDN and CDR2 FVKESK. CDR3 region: CASSQDIGHTYEQYF. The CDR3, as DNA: TGTGCCAGCAGCCAAGACATCGGGCATACCTACGAGCAGTACTTC.

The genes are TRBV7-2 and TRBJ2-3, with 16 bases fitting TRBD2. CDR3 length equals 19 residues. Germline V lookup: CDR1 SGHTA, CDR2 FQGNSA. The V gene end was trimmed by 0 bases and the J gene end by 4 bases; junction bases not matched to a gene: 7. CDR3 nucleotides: TGTGCCAGCAGCTTAGCGACGGGACTAGCGGGAGGGCCCTCAGATACGCAGTATTTT. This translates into CASSLATGLAGGPSDTQYF.

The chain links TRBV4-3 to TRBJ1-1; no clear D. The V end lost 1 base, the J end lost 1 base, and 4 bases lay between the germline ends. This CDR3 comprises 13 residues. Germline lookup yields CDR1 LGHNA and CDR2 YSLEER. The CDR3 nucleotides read TGCGCCAGCAGCCAAGGGCCGAACACTGAAGCTTTCTTT. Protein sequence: CASSQGPNTEAFF.

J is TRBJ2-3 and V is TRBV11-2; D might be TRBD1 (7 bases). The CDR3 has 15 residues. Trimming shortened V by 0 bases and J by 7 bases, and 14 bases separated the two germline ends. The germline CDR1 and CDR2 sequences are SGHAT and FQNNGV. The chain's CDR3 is CASSLERGGGNTQYF. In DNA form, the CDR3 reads TGTGCCAGCAGCTTAGAGAGAGGGGGCGGGAATACGCAGTATTTT.

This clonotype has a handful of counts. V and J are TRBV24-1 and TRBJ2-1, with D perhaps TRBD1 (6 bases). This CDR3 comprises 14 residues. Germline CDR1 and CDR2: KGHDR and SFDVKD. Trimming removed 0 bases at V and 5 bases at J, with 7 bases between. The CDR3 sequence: CATSDLGTNNEQFF. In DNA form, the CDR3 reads TGTGCCACCAGTGATTTGGGGACAAACAATGAGCAGTTCTTC.

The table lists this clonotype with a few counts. The CDR3 loop reads CASSLSEGNFYTDTQYF. The DNA of the CDR3 is TGTGCCAGCAGTTTATCGGAGGGTAACTTCTACACAGATACGCAGTATTTT. The chain recombines TRBV28 with TRBJ2-3, with D maybe TRBD2 (6 bases). CDR1 is MDHEN and CDR2 is SYDVKM in the germline V gene. Trimming stripped 1 base from V and 2 bases from J, with 16 bases between. CDR3 length: 17 amino acids.

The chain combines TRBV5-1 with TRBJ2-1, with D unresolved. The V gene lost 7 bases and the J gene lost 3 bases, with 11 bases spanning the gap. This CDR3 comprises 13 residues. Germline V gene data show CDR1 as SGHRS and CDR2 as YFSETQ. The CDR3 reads CASFPPDYNEQFF. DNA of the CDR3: TGCGCCAGCTTCCCCCCGGACTACAATGAGCAGTTCTTC.

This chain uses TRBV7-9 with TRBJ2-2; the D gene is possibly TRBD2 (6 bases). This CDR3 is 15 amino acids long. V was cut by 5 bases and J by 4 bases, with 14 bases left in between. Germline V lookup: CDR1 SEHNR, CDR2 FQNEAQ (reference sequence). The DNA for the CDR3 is TGTGCCAGCAGCCTGACTAGTTCCATCACCGGGGAGCTGTTTTTT. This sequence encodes CASSLTSSITGELFF.

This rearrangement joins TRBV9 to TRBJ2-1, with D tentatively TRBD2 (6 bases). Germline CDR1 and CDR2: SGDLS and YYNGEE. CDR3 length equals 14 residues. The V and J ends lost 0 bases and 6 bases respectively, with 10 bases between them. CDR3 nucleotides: TGTGCCAGCAGCGTAGCGGGAGTTCTCAATGAGCAGTTCTTC. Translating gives CASSVAGVLNEQFF.

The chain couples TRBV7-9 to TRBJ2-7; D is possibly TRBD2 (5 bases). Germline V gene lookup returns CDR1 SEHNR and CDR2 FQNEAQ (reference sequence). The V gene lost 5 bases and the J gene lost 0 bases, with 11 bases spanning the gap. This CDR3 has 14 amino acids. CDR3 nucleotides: TGTGCCAGCAGCCCGGGATTGAGCTCCTACGAGCAGTACTTC. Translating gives CASSPGLSSYEQYF.

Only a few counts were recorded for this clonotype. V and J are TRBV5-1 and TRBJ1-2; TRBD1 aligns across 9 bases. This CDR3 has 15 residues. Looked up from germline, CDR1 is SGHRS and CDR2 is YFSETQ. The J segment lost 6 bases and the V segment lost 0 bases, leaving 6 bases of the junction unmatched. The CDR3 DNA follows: TGCGCCAGCAGCTTGGAGGCGACAGGGGGGAATGGCTACACCTTC. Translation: CASSLEATGGNGYTF.

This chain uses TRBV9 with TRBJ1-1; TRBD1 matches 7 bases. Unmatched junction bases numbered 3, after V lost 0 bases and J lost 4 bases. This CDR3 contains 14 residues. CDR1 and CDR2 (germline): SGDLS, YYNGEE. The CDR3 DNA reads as TGTGCCAGCAGCGTAGGGGACAGCTTCACTGAAGCTTTCTTT. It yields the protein CASSVGDSFTEAFF.

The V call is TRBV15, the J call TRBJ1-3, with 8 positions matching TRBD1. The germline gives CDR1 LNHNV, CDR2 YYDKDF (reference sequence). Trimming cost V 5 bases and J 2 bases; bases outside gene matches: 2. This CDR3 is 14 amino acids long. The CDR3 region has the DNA TGTGCCACCAGCCGGACAGGGCCTGGAAACACCATATATTTT. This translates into CATSRTGPGNTIYF.

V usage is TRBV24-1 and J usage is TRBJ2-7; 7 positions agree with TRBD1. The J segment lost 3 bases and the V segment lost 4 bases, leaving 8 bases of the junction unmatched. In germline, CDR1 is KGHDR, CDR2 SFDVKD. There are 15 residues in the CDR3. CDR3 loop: CATSDPRQGNYEQYF. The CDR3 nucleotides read TGTGCCACCAGTGACCCCAGACAGGGAAACTACGAGCAGTACTTC.

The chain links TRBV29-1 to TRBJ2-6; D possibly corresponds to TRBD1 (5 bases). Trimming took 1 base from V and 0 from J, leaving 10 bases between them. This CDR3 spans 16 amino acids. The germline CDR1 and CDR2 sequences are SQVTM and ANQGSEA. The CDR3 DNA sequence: TGCAGCGTTGAAGCCCAGGGCCTCTCTGGGGCCAACGTCCTGACTTTC. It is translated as CSVEAQGLSGANVLTF.

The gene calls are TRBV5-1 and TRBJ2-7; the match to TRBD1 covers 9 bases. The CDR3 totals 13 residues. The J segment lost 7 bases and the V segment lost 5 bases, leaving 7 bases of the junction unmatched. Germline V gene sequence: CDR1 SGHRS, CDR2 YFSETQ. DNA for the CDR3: TGCGCCAGCAGTCCCGGGACAGGGCAAGAGCAGTACTTC. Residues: CASSPGTGQEQYF.

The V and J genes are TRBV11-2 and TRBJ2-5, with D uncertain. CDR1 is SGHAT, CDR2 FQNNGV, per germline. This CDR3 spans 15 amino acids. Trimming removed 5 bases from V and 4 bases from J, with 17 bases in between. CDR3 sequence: CASSLTSYPGETQYF. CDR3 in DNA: TGTGCCAGCAGCCTGACTTCCTACCCCGGAGAGACCCAGTACTTC.